A selection of T cell receptor beta chains follows, all from one sample in a study of blood T cell repertoires in COVID-19. Sequencing was performed with immunoSEQ multiplex PCR; in TCRdb, only in-frame clones are kept and a portion is missing. In the table there are roughly 150,000 clones, approximately 91% of which are singletons. What was sequenced was peripheral blood. The source of these receptors is a man between 18 and 29 years old with COVID-19, enrolled during active disease. The CDR3 runs from the conserved cysteine through the conserved F or W. Fields, in order: D gene, V gene, J gene, clone size, CDR3 DNA, CDR3 protein. The D gene is left open where the match is weak. Only some rows state a clone size, as once, few, many or a class for expanded clones.

d_call: TRBD2; v_call: TRBV7-8; j_call: TRBJ2-1; clone_size: NA; cdr3_nt: TGTGCCAGCAGCTTTCGGCGGGAGGTCCCCCACGCCAATGAGCAGTTCTTC; cdr3_aa: CASSFRREVPHANEQFF
d_call: TRBD2; v_call: TRBV10-2; j_call: TRBJ2-7; clone_size: NA; cdr3_nt: TGCGCCAGCAGTGTGACTAGCGGGGCCTACGAGCAGTACTTC; cdr3_aa: CASSVTSGAYEQYF
d_call: TRBD1; v_call: TRBV3-1/TRBV3-2; j_call: TRBJ1-1; clone_size: NA; cdr3_nt: TGTGCCAGCAGCCAGGTGGACAGGGGCGCTGAAGCTTTCTTT; cdr3_aa: CASSQVDRGAEAFF
d_call: NA; v_call: TRBV5-6; j_call: TRBJ2-7; clone_size: NA; cdr3_nt: TGTGCCAGCACCGCAGCAGGCCACTACGAGCAGTACTTC; cdr3_aa: CASTAAGHYEQYF
d_call: TRBD1; v_call: TRBV27; j_call: TRBJ1-2; clone_size: NA; cdr3_nt: TGTGCCAGCAGTTTATCGGGGGCGACAGGGGGGATCTATGGCTACACCTTC; cdr3_aa: CASSLSGATGGIYGYTF
d_call: TRBD1; v_call: TRBV9; j_call: TRBJ2-2; clone_size: NA; cdr3_nt: TGTGCCAGCAGCGGAAACAGGGGCGCGAACACCGGGGAGCTGTTTTTT; cdr3_aa: CASSGNRGANTGELFF
d_call: TRBD2; v_call: TRBV5-5; j_call: TRBJ2-7; clone_size: NA; cdr3_nt: TGTGCCAGCAGTTTCCTAGCGGGAGTTAACGAGCAGTACTTC; cdr3_aa: CASSFLAGVNEQYF
d_call: TRBD1; v_call: TRBV27; j_call: TRBJ1-1; clone_size: NA; cdr3_nt: TGTGCCAGCAGTTTATCGAGGGCAGGGGGTGCTATGAACACTGAAGCTTTCTTT; cdr3_aa: CASSLSRAGGAMNTEAFF
d_call: TRBD1; v_call: TRBV5-1; j_call: TRBJ2-3; clone_size: NA; cdr3_nt: TGCGCCAGCAGCCAGGGACAGGGATACACAGATACGCAGTATTTT; cdr3_aa: CASSQGQGYTDTQYF
d_call: TRBD1; v_call: TRBV4-1; j_call: TRBJ1-6; clone_size: NA; cdr3_nt: TGCGCCAGCAGCCTTACCGGGACAGAGAGAGATTCACCCCTCCACTTT; cdr3_aa: CASSLTGTERDSPLHF
d_call: TRBD1; v_call: TRBV4-3; j_call: TRBJ1-2; clone_size: NA; cdr3_nt: TGCGCCAGCAGCCAAGACCCCGACGGGACAGATAACTATGGCTACACCTTC; cdr3_aa: CASSQDPDGTDNYGYTF
d_call: NA; v_call: TRBV5-6; j_call: TRBJ1-5; clone_size: few; cdr3_nt: TGTGCCAGCAGCTTGGCCAGGCAACCGCAGCCCCAGCATTTT; cdr3_aa: CASSLARQPQPQHF
d_call: NA; v_call: TRBV27; j_call: TRBJ2-2; clone_size: once; cdr3_nt: TGTGCCAGCAGTCCAGGACTGGCGTGGGGGGCCGGGGAGCTGTTTTTT; cdr3_aa: CASSPGLAWGAGELFF
d_call: NA; v_call: TRBV25-1; j_call: TRBJ1-1; clone_size: NA; cdr3_nt: TGTGCCAGCAGTGGGGGCAGGGGCACTGAAGCTTTCTTT; cdr3_aa: CASSGGRGTEAFF
d_call: NA; v_call: TRBV7-9; j_call: TRBJ1-2; clone_size: NA; cdr3_nt: TGTGCCAGCAGCTTAGTTCCGGGGGATGGCTACACCTTC; cdr3_aa: CASSLVPGDGYTF
d_call: NA; v_call: TRBV28; j_call: TRBJ1-1; clone_size: NA; cdr3_nt: TGTGCCAGCAGTACTACATTCCGGGTGAACACTGAAGCTTTCTTT; cdr3_aa: CASSTTFRVNTEAFF
d_call: NA; v_call: TRBV6-5; j_call: TRBJ1-2; clone_size: NA; cdr3_nt: TGTGCCAGCAGTCTGGCCAGGGTTGGTGGCTACACCTTC; cdr3_aa: CASSLARVGGYTF
d_call: TRBD2; v_call: TRBV7-2; j_call: TRBJ2-2; clone_size: NA; cdr3_nt: TGTGCCAGCAGCTTAGCTGCGGGAGGCAACACCGGGGAGCTGTTTTTT; cdr3_aa: CASSLAAGGNTGELFF
d_call: NA; v_call: TRBV5-1; j_call: TRBJ1-5; clone_size: NA; cdr3_nt: TGCGCCAGCAGCTTGACCTATAGCAATCAGCCCCAGCATTTT; cdr3_aa: CASSLTYSNQPQHF
d_call: NA; v_call: TRBV9; j_call: TRBJ2-7; clone_size: NA; cdr3_nt: TGTGCCAGCAGCACTCAAACAGGGTCCACACTAGGAGAGCAGTACTTC; cdr3_aa: CASSTQTGSTLGEQYF
d_call: NA; v_call: TRBV9; j_call: TRBJ1-3; clone_size: NA; cdr3_nt: TGTGCCAGCAGCGCTACCCTTTCTGCTGGAAACACCATATATTTT; cdr3_aa: CASSATLSAGNTIYF
d_call: TRBD1; v_call: TRBV28; j_call: TRBJ2-1; clone_size: NA; cdr3_nt: TGTGCCAGCCCCCCGGGGACAGGGGGGAGCGATGAGCAGTTCTTC; cdr3_aa: CASPPGTGGSDEQFF
d_call: NA; v_call: TRBV12-5; j_call: TRBJ2-5; clone_size: NA; cdr3_nt: TGTGCTAGTGCCAACTCGGAGACCCAGTACTTC; cdr3_aa: CASANSETQYF
d_call: NA; v_call: TRBV6-1; j_call: TRBJ1-2; clone_size: NA; cdr3_nt: TGTGCCAGCAGTGAATTTGACAGCCTGGGAGGCTACACCTTC; cdr3_aa: CASSEFDSLGGYTF
d_call: TRBD2; v_call: TRBV28; j_call: TRBJ2-7; clone_size: NA; cdr3_nt: TGTGCCAGCAGTTTAAGGACTAGCGTGAACTACGAGCAGTACTTC; cdr3_aa: CASSLRTSVNYEQYF
d_call: TRBD1; v_call: TRBV15; j_call: TRBJ1-6; clone_size: NA; cdr3_nt: TGTGCCACCAGCAGATCTGGGGGACAGGTACTGAATTCACCCCTCCACTTT; cdr3_aa: CATSRSGGQVLNSPLHF
d_call: TRBD2; v_call: TRBV9; j_call: TRBJ2-1; clone_size: NA; cdr3_nt: TGTGCCAGCAGCCCCCGGAGCGGGACCATACGCTACAATGAGCAGTTCTTC; cdr3_aa: CASSPRSGTIRYNEQFF
d_call: TRBD2; v_call: TRBV27; j_call: TRBJ2-2; clone_size: NA; cdr3_nt: TGTGCCAGCACGGGTACGACTAGCCTCACGACCGGGGAGCTGTTTTTT; cdr3_aa: CASTGTTSLTTGELFF
d_call: TRBD1; v_call: TRBV5-6; j_call: TRBJ2-7; clone_size: NA; cdr3_nt: TGTGCCAGCAGCTTGAGACAGGGGCCCCCCTACGAGCAGTACTTC; cdr3_aa: CASSLRQGPPYEQYF
d_call: NA; v_call: TRBV5-4; j_call: TRBJ2-2; clone_size: NA; cdr3_nt: TGTGCCAGCACCCCTGGGGGGAGCACCGGGGAGCTGTTTTTT; cdr3_aa: CASTPGGSTGELFF
d_call: NA; v_call: TRBV27; j_call: TRBJ1-2; clone_size: few; cdr3_nt: TGTGCCAGCAGTCTCGGTGGAGGGCGACACTATGGCTACACCTTC; cdr3_aa: CASSLGGGRHYGYTF
d_call: TRBD1; v_call: TRBV11-2; j_call: TRBJ2-7; clone_size: NA; cdr3_nt: TGTGCCAGCAGCTTTCGGACAGGGGGGCCGGGAGAGCAGTACTTC; cdr3_aa: CASSFRTGGPGEQYF
d_call: TRBD1; v_call: TRBV7-9; j_call: TRBJ2-7; clone_size: few; cdr3_nt: TGTGCCAGCAGACTCGACAGGGGCGAGCAGTACTTC; cdr3_aa: CASRLDRGEQYF
d_call: NA; v_call: TRBV6-5; j_call: TRBJ2-1; clone_size: NA; cdr3_nt: TGTGCCAGCAGGATGGGACTTTTCTCCTACAATGAGCAGTTCTTC; cdr3_aa: CASRMGLFSYNEQFF
d_call: TRBD1; v_call: TRBV19; j_call: TRBJ1-5; clone_size: NA; cdr3_nt: TGTGCCAGTAGTTTCGGACAGGGGGGCAATCAGCCCCAGCATTTT; cdr3_aa: CASSFGQGGNQPQHF
d_call: NA; v_call: TRBV4-1; j_call: TRBJ2-1; clone_size: NA; cdr3_nt: TGCGCCAGCAGCGAAAGACAAGCGGGTTGGACCAGCTCCTACAATGAGCAGTTCTTC; cdr3_aa: CASSERQAGWTSSYNEQFF
d_call: TRBD2; v_call: TRBV6-5; j_call: TRBJ2-7; clone_size: NA; cdr3_nt: TGTGCCAGCACCCCTATGACTAGCGGCGCATACGAGCAGTACTTC; cdr3_aa: CASTPMTSGAYEQYF
d_call: TRBD1; v_call: TRBV9; j_call: TRBJ2-5; clone_size: NA; cdr3_nt: TGTGCCAGCAGCATCCAGACAGGGCACCAAGAGACCCAGTACTTC; cdr3_aa: CASSIQTGHQETQYF
d_call: TRBD1; v_call: TRBV13; j_call: TRBJ2-7; clone_size: NA; cdr3_nt: TGTGCCAGCAGCCTACTGGGACAGGGAGACCCCTACGAGCAGTACTTC; cdr3_aa: CASSLLGQGDPYEQYF
d_call: TRBD2; v_call: TRBV7-9; j_call: TRBJ2-2; clone_size: few; cdr3_nt: TGTGCCAGCAGCACGGGACTAACCAGGGGGGAGCTGTTTTTT; cdr3_aa: CASSTGLTRGELFF
d_call: NA; v_call: TRBV20-1; j_call: TRBJ1-4; clone_size: NA; cdr3_nt: TGCAGTGCTCACTTCGGGGAAAAACTGCTTTTT; cdr3_aa: CSAHFGEKLLF
d_call: NA; v_call: TRBV5-6; j_call: TRBJ2-7; clone_size: NA; cdr3_nt: TGTGCCAGCAGCGCTTCCCCGGGGGTATCCGAGCAGTACTTC; cdr3_aa: CASSASPGVSEQYF
d_call: TRBD2; v_call: TRBV7-8; j_call: TRBJ2-7; clone_size: NA; cdr3_nt: TGTGCCAGCAGCTTATCCTGGACTAGCGGGAGGTCCGTGTCCTACGAGCAGTACTTC; cdr3_aa: CASSLSWTSGRSVSYEQYF
d_call: TRBD1; v_call: TRBV5-1; j_call: TRBJ2-7; clone_size: NA; cdr3_nt: TGCGCCAGCAGCTGGAGGACAGGGGCCTCCTACGAGCAGTACTTC; cdr3_aa: CASSWRTGASYEQYF
d_call: NA; v_call: TRBV7-2; j_call: TRBJ2-3; clone_size: NA; cdr3_nt: TGTGCCAGCAGCTTAGTTAGCGCACGCACAGATACGCAGTATTTT; cdr3_aa: CASSLVSARTDTQYF
d_call: NA; v_call: TRBV19; j_call: TRBJ1-1; clone_size: NA; cdr3_nt: TGTGCCAGTAGTTTTACGGCAGGGATGGGCACTGAAGCTTTCTTT; cdr3_aa: CASSFTAGMGTEAFF
d_call: NA; v_call: TRBV19; j_call: TRBJ2-7; clone_size: NA; cdr3_nt: TGTGCCAGCACCGCCGGCGGCGTTGGCCGCAGCGAGCAGTACTTC; cdr3_aa: CASTAGGVGRSEQYF
d_call: TRBD2; v_call: TRBV3-1/TRBV3-2; j_call: TRBJ2-1; clone_size: NA; cdr3_nt: TGTGCCAGCAGCCAAGATCTAGCGGGAGCCCCCTCCTACAATGAGCAGTTCTTC; cdr3_aa: CASSQDLAGAPSYNEQFF
d_call: TRBD2; v_call: TRBV3-1/TRBV3-2; j_call: TRBJ2-5; clone_size: once; cdr3_nt: TGTGCCAGCAGCCAGACCCTAGCGGGAGGTCAAGAGACCCAGTACTTC; cdr3_aa: CASSQTLAGGQETQYF
d_call: NA; v_call: TRBV7-9; j_call: TRBJ1-2; clone_size: NA; cdr3_nt: TGTGCCAGCAGCCGAACCTTCCGGGACAAAGGGAGCGGCTACACCTTC; cdr3_aa: CASSRTFRDKGSGYTF
d_call: TRBD2; v_call: TRBV10-3; j_call: TRBJ2-1; clone_size: NA; cdr3_nt: TGTGCCATCAACGGGGGTGAGGGAGCGGGAGCCTACAATGAGCAGTTCTTC; cdr3_aa: CAINGGEGAGAYNEQFF
d_call: TRBD1; v_call: TRBV9; j_call: TRBJ2-1; clone_size: NA; cdr3_nt: TGTGCCAGCAGCGGCGGGACAGGGTTTAACAATGAGCAGTTCTTC; cdr3_aa: CASSGGTGFNNEQFF
d_call: NA; v_call: TRBV7-9; j_call: TRBJ2-7; clone_size: NA; cdr3_nt: TGTGCCAGCAGCAGAGGATCTTCCTACGAGCAGTACTTC; cdr3_aa: CASSRGSSYEQYF
d_call: NA; v_call: TRBV12-3/TRBV12-4; j_call: TRBJ2-7; clone_size: NA; cdr3_nt: TGTGCCAGCAACGAGGGATCCTACGAGCAGTACTTC; cdr3_aa: CASNEGSYEQYF
d_call: TRBD2; v_call: TRBV6-2/TRBV6-3; j_call: TRBJ2-2; clone_size: NA; cdr3_nt: TGTGCCAGCAGTTGGTCCAGCGGGAGAACCGGGGAGCTGTTTTTT; cdr3_aa: CASSWSSGRTGELFF
d_call: NA; v_call: TRBV7-2; j_call: TRBJ2-5; clone_size: NA; cdr3_nt: TGTGCCAGCAGCTTAGATTTCAAAGAGACCCAGTACTTC; cdr3_aa: CASSLDFKETQYF
d_call: TRBD1; v_call: TRBV24-1; j_call: TRBJ2-7; clone_size: NA; cdr3_nt: TGTGCCACCAGTGCCGGGGACAGGGGATACGAGCAGTACTTC; cdr3_aa: CATSAGDRGYEQYF
d_call: NA; v_call: TRBV28; j_call: TRBJ2-7; clone_size: NA; cdr3_nt: TGTGCCAGCAGCACCTGGAGGGCCGCCCGGTACGAGCAGTACTTC; cdr3_aa: CASSTWRAARYEQYF
d_call: TRBD2; v_call: TRBV10-3; j_call: TRBJ2-1; clone_size: NA; cdr3_nt: TGTGCCATCGGGACTAGCGGGGCCAATGAGCAGTTCTTC; cdr3_aa: CAIGTSGANEQFF